The T cell receptor beta chain described here comes from a study of molecular identifiers for immune sequencing clone quantification listed by TCRdb under 2018. For the study in its entirety: For a replicate experiment, the RNA from either approximately 20,000 or 100,000 naive CD8 T cells was divided into five aliquots, and four of those aliquots went on to sequencing. This methods study used CD8 T cells to benchmark TCR RNA copy counting and molecular-identifier clustering-based TCR repertoire sequencing (MIDCIRS).

Paper-wide results and their limitations: A single cell's worth of spiked-in Jurkat TCR RNA was reported detectable even among some 920,000 naive CD8 T cells. Modeling estimated about three recovered TCR RNA copies per cell, compared with about 10 by digital PCR, which implies around 33% capture efficiency. Without barcode sub-clustering, chimeric consensus sequences inflated TCR diversity; chimeras reached as high as 47%. Highly expanded clone sizes could be underestimated if identical TCR molecules share a barcode. In CMV-specific effector cells, over 99% of molecules were held by clones above 20 RNA copies, whereas under 1% of molecules were held by such clones in naive cells. The naive libraries included spiked-in Jurkat TCR RNA (fewer than eleven copies' worth), and this RNA is not part of the donor repertoire.

Libraries of naive CD8 T cells were built from anywhere between roughly 18,000 and 1,000,000 sorted cells, with 10%, 30% or 50% of the purified RNA used. Naive CD8 T cells were FACS-sorted as CD8+CD4-CCR7+CD45RA+ on a BD FACSAria II into RLT Plus buffer. To test detection sensitivity, Jurkat RNA equivalent to approximately ten TCR copies was spiked into samples of about 18,000-1,000,000 naive CD8 T cells. CD8 T cells were enriched using RosetteSep CD8+ T Cell Enrichment Cocktail and Ficoll-Paque, and the enriched cells then underwent ACK red cell lysis. The method behind the library was PCR. The sequencer listed for this sample is Illumina HiSeq 4000. Preparation of bulk TCR libraries followed a previously described approach, with the TCR primers listed in Table S5. Total RNA was purified with the Qiagen AllPrep DNA/RNA kit. Before any analysis, reads coming from multiple sequencing runs of the same library were combined into one pool. In the paper's pipeline: Reads were retained only if the reads had an exact TCR constant sequence, and the retained reads were trimmed to 150 nt and grouped according to their 12-nt molecular barcodes. Within each barcode group, reads were sub-clustered at a 15% Levenshtein threshold, and quality-weighted consensus sequences were built per RNA molecule. Non-functional sequences were filtered out, along with any lower-count sequence sitting one edit away from another sequence. On the basis of fitting two negative binomial distributions, barcode sub-clusters with fewer than 20% of the maximum read count were discarded. TCRdb reanalyzed the raw reads on its own, using fastp at Q25 for trimming and MiXCR for clone calling, and kept in-frame beta chains. Rows with a matching CDR3 protein are joined into one entry that keeps the most common DNA and genes. The V and J calls, along with clone size, are taken from TCRdb and not from the paper's own processing. Present in this sample are over 600,000 distinct CDR3 sequences, 15% to 20% of which were seen just once. 0.85% of the sample lies in the top ten.

To note about this clonotype: Its antigen target is currently unknown. Qualities for individual bases were not recorded, and no much larger clone is one base off.

Sequencing was carried out using naive CD8+ T cells from blood, with Jurkat cell RNA spiked in. The cell subset or site label, as the study defines it: FACS-sorted CD8+CD4-CCR7+CD45RA+ naive T cells. The receptor was isolated from a human donor in good health. Some libraries in this study had Jurkat cell RNA spiked in.

The nucleotide sequence reads as follows: TGCGCCAGCAGCGAATCCATGGAGACCCAGTACTTC. This is translated as CASSESMETQYF. The chain is made from TRBV4-1 and TRBJ2-5; no D gene is confidently identified. The CDR3 holds 12 amino acids from the cysteine to the phenylalanine. The only DNA kept is the CDR3, 36 bases in frame from the first base. Looking up the germline V gene yields CDR1 MGHRA and CDR2 YSYEKL. A distance of 9 bases separates the germline ends of V and J, which lose 5 bases and 5 bases respectively.